This record concerns one T cell receptor (beta chain) sequence. Its matching antigen is unknown. The germline gives CDR1 SGHKS, CDR2 YYEKEE (reference sequence). V was pared by 0 bases and J by 9 bases, with 13 bases between. CDR3 size: 14 residues. These data come from a study of CD8 T cells in ankylosing spondylitis. Study-level points and caveats: Significant enrichment of disease-linked clones was reported in matched ankylosing spondylitis synovial fluid. Seven to nine highly homologous variants made up a TCR beta motif that seemed to typify ankylosing spondylitis blood. Some of these motif variants have turned up before, in reports on reactive arthritis synovial fluid and blood.

Libraries for TCR beta were made by quantitative 5'-RACE with molecular barcodes. TCRdb itself ran the 5' RACE reads through MiXCR, one entry per CDR3 protein. The data contain roughly 700,000 distinct CDR3 sequences, roughly 19% of them seen just once; the ten biggest clones take up 19%. J is TRBJ2-1 and V is TRBV5-5, with unresolved D. The sequence came from a male donor with ankylosing spondylitis. Sequencing was done on a sample of blood, either unsorted or a sorted T cell fraction (not recorded which). CDR3 sequence: CASSLVSSKGEQFF. The CDR3 DNA reads as TGTGCCAGCAGCTTGGTTTCCAGTAAAGGTGAGCAGTTCTTC.